The next 23 T cell receptor beta chains were all read from a single sample in a study of glioma-infiltrating T cells. TCR alpha and beta CDR3 regions were amplified from RNA using iRepertoire nested multiplex PCR. In TCRdb, the multiplex PCR reads were re-called with MiXCR into one record per CDR3 protein. This table holds approximately 40,000 distinct CDR3 sequences, 20% to 25% found once. The sequenced sample consisted of glioma tissue, nonneoplastic brain tissue, or PBMCs (not recorded which). All receptors derive from a human donor with low-grade glioma or glioblastoma, undergoing nonglioma brain surgery, or in good health (not recorded which).

This sequence joins TRBV29-1 and TRBJ2-2, with a weak D call TRBD2 (5 bases). CDR1 and CDR2 from the germline V gene are SQVTM and ANQGSEA. Trimming took 4 bases from V and 1 from J, leaving 7 bases between them. The length of the CDR3 is 13 residues. This chain's CDR3 is CSVVGGNTGELFF. In DNA, the CDR3 is TGCAGCGTTGTAGGAGGGAACACCGGGGAGCTGTTTTTT.

This clonotype was picked up many times. The CDR3 spells CASSYRPRQDNYGYTF. CDR3 nucleotides: TGTGCCAGCAGTTACCGCCCCCGACAGGACAACTATGGCTACACCTTC. The chain combines TRBV6-2 or TRBV6-3 with TRBJ1-2, with TRBD1 as a possible D gene (6 bases). Germline CDR1 and CDR2: MNHEY and SVGEGT. Trimming cost V 2 bases and J 2 bases, with 15 bases left between them. This CDR3 spans 16 amino acids.

This clonotype is classed as medium-sized (0.01 to 0.1%). V usage is TRBV20-1 and J usage is TRBJ1-1; D is perhaps TRBD1 (5 bases). This CDR3 region has 12 residues. Germline CDR1 DFQATT, CDR2 SNEGSKA (reference sequence). V lost 5 bases and J 5 bases, leaving 12 bases between the germline ends. The CDR3: CSARDWGTEAFF. CDR3 coding DNA: TGCAGTGCTCGGGACTGGGGGACTGAAGCTTTCTTT.

This clonotype was recorded many times. The chain links TRBV18 to TRBJ2-3; 7 nucleotides match TRBD1. This CDR3 is 12 amino acids long. Germline CDR1 is KGHSH and CDR2 is LQKENI. Trimming cost V 3 bases and J 6 bases; bases outside gene matches: 0. The CDR3 loop is CASSPRGDTQYF. The DNA for the CDR3 is TGTGCCAGCTCACCCAGGGGGGATACGCAGTATTTT. The whole variable domain, filled in from reference TRBV18 and TRBJ2-3, reads NAGVMQNPRHLVRRRGQEARLRCSPMKGHSHVYWYRQLPEEGLKFMVYLQKENIIDESGMPKERFSAEFPKEGPSILRIQQVVRGDSAAYFCASSPRGDTQYFGPGTRLTVL.

This clonotype occurred many times. The chain employs TRBV7-8 and TRBJ2-7; D possibly corresponds to TRBD1 (5 bases). Germline-derived CDR1 and CDR2 are SGHVS and FQNEAQ. The CDR3 has 13 amino acids. V was clipped by 5 bases and J by 2 bases, with 10 bases between them. The CDR3 spells CASSPTVTYEQYF. DNA of the CDR3: TGTGCCAGCAGCCCGACAGTTACCTACGAGCAGTACTTC. The entire variable domain, with the rest obtained from reference TRBV7-8 and TRBJ2-7, is as follows: GAGVSQSPRYKVAKRGQDVALRCDPISGHVSLFWYQQALGQGPEFLTYFQNEAQLDKSGLPSDRFFAERPEGSVSTLKIQRTQQEDSAVYLCASSPTVTYEQYFGPGTRLTVT.

CDR3 residues: CASSRTGRGVNYGYTF. The CDR3 DNA is TGTGCCAGCAGCCGGACAGGGAGGGGTGTCAACTATGGCTACACCTTC. The V gene is TRBV5-4, the J gene TRBJ1-2; 8 nucleotides match TRBD1. The ends lost 4 bases at V and 2 bases at J; junction bases unmatched: 10. The CDR3 loop spans 16 amino acids. Looked up from germline, CDR1 is SGHNT and CDR2 is YYREEE (reference sequence).

This clonotype was counted once. The CDR3 coding sequence is TGTGCCGCCCTAGGACCTAGAGCCTACAATGAGCAGTTCTTC. Amino acid sequence: CAALGPRAYNEQFF. The chain carries TRBV6-2 or TRBV6-3 and TRBJ2-1; D is undetermined. This CDR3 has 14 residues. Trimming stripped 11 bases from V and 2 bases from J, with 16 bases between. Germline V gene data show CDR1 as MNHEY and CDR2 as SVGEGT.

This clonotype has at least ten counts. The chain couples TRBV29-1 to TRBJ1-1, with D maybe TRBD1 (5 bases). Per germline, CDR1 SQVTM and CDR2 ANQGSEA. Deletions cut 6 bases from V and 3 bases from J, with 11 bases between. This CDR3 has 12 amino acids. The CDR3 reads CSVTRQYTEAFF. In nucleotides, the CDR3 is TGCAGCGTAACAAGACAGTACACTGAAGCTTTCTTT.

The gene calls are TRBV13 and TRBJ1-1, with TRBD1 identical over 7 bases. Looked up from germline, CDR1 is PRHDT and CDR2 is FYEKMQ (reference sequence). V was pared by 5 bases and J by 4 bases, with 4 bases of the junction left unmatched. CDR3 size: 13 residues. Here the CDR3 DNA reads TGTGCCAGCAGCGCAGGGGGAGGCACTGAAGCTTTCTTT. Protein: CASSAGGGTEAFF.

This clonotype appeared a few times. It is unclear where the CDR3 begins or ends on the DNA, so no DNA is shown, and the CDR3 is as TCRdb lists it. The chain links TRBV28 to TRBJ2-5; the table names TRBD1, a call not compared with the DNA. Per germline, CDR1 MDHEN and CDR2 SYDVKM. The length of the CDR3 is 13 amino acids, counting both ends. The chain's CDR3 is CASSSGPAGAKYF.

V is TRBV7-3 and J is TRBJ2-1; the match to TRBD1 covers 7 bases. The ends lost 2 bases at V and 8 bases at J; junction bases unmatched: 3. Germline-derived CDR1 and CDR2 are SGHTA and FQGTGA. The CDR3 totals 13 residues. As DNA, the CDR3 is TGTGCCAGCAGCTTAGAGGGGGCGGATGAGCAGTTCTTC. Translated: CASSLEGADEQFF.

This clonotype was observed a handful of times. The chain couples TRBV29-1 to TRBJ2-7, with TRBD2 matching over 7 bases. The CDR3 totals 16 residues. In germline, CDR1 is SQVTM, CDR2 ANQGSEA. Trimming cost V 4 bases and J 7 bases; bases outside gene matches: 19. CDR3 amino acids: CSVGDYTGSRPLEQYF. The CDR3, as DNA: TGCAGCGTTGGGGACTATACGGGAAGCAGACCCCTGGAGCAGTACTTC.

This clonotype was seen many times. The genes are TRBV7-9 and TRBJ1-5; D unresolved. V was clipped by 4 bases and J by 0 bases, with 13 bases between them. CDR3 length equals 16 residues. Germline loops: CDR1 SEHNR, CDR2 FQNEAQ (reference sequence). In nucleotides, the CDR3 is TGTGCCAGCAGCTCAACCGTCATTAATAGCAATCAGCCCCAGCATTTT. Translated: CASSSTVINSNQPQHF.

This clonotype came up many times. V usage is TRBV7-2 and J usage is TRBJ1-2; a possible D gene is TRBD1 (6 bases). CDR3 length equals 13 residues. V was cut by 1 base and J by 8 bases, with 11 bases left in between. Germline V gene lookup returns CDR1 SGHTA and CDR2 FQGNSA. DNA of the CDR3: TGTGCCAGCAGCTTAGGGCCAGGGGAAGGCTACACCTTC. It codes for CASSLGPGEGYTF.

This clonotype was picked up many times. A read error is possible here, since a much larger clone lies one base away. The chain uses TRBV6-1 and TRBJ1-1, with D unresolved. Germline loops: CDR1 MNHNS, CDR2 SASEGT. The CDR3 has 14 amino acids. Here the CDR3 reads CAGSLARFGTEAFF. In DNA form, the CDR3 reads TGTGCCGGCAGTTTAGCCAGGTTCGGCACTGAAGCTTTCTTT.

This clonotype qualifies as medium-sized (0.01 to 0.1%). The chain is built from TRBV27 and TRBJ2-7, with 8 bases that match TRBD2. The J segment lost 1 base and the V segment lost 5 bases, leaving 10 bases of the junction unmatched. The CDR3 runs to 16 residues. The germline gives CDR1 MNHEY, CDR2 SMNVEV (reference sequence). In nucleotides, the CDR3 is TGTGCCAGCAGTAGTGGACTAGCTGGGACTTCCTACGAGCAGTACGTC. It is translated as CASSSGLAGTSYEQYV.

This clonotype was seen at least ten times. The V gene is TRBV7-9, the J gene TRBJ2-3, with a weak D call TRBD2 (5 bases). The CDR3 covers 16 residues. Germline CDR1 SEHNR, CDR2 FQNEAQ (reference sequence). The V end lost 1 base, the J end lost 3 bases, and 14 bases lay between the germline ends. CDR3 sequence: CASSLERAGSTDTQYF. CDR3 nucleotides: TGTGCCAGCAGCTTAGAGAGGGCAGGTTCTACAGATACGCAGTATTTT.

Worth noting for this clonotype: Lacking the conserved final phenylalanine or tryptophan, this CDR3 likely reflects a read error. This chain connects TRBV4-1 to TRBJ2-5, with 8 positions matching TRBD2. The CDR3 length is 15 residues. CDR1 and CDR2 from the germline V gene are MGHRA and YSYEKL. The CDR3: CATSRQAGAQETQYL. The DNA for the CDR3 is TGCGCCACCAGCCGGCAAGCGGGGGCTCAAGAGACCCAGTACTTA.

This clonotype was counted ten times or more. The chain joins TRBV10-3 to TRBJ2-3; maybe TRBD1 (5 bases). The CDR3 contains 15 residues. V was pared by 3 bases and J by 1 base, with 11 bases between. From germline, CDR1 is ENHRY and CDR2 SYGVKD. CDR3: CAISDRTSGTDTQYF. As DNA, the CDR3 is TGTGCCATCAGTGACAGGACATCGGGCACAGATACGCAGTATTTT.

This clonotype was counted many times. V usage is TRBV20-1 and J usage is TRBJ1-2, with 7 bases matching TRBD1. The CDR3 spans 13 residues. Germline assignment: CDR1 DFQATT and CDR2 SNEGSKA (reference sequence). V trimming: 6 bases; J trimming: 4 bases; junction bases outside the gene matches: 8. The CDR3 is CSAKNDRVYGYTF. The DNA of the CDR3 is TGCAGTGCCAAGAACGACAGGGTCTATGGCTACACCTTC.

Of note for this clonotype: A junction end diverges from the germline sequence, so it may reflect a read error. This chain connects TRBV5-1 to TRBJ2-7, with TRBD1 identical over 9 bases. This CDR3 comprises 16 residues. The germline V gene encodes CDR1 SGHRS and CDR2 YFSETQ. The CDR3 here is CASSATRQGGSYEQCF. For the CDR3, the DNA is TGCGCCAGCAGCGCAACTCGACAGGGGGGGTCCTACGAGCAGTGCTTC.

Ten or more counts support this clonotype. The chain uses TRBV4-1 and TRBJ1-1; weak D call: TRBD1 (6 bases). V was pared by 4 bases and J by 2 bases, with 14 bases between. The CDR3 has 15 amino acids. CDR1 and CDR2 (germline): MGHRA, YSYEKL. DNA for the CDR3: TGCGCCAGCAGCCCGATTGGGGGGGGCAACACTGAAGCTTTCTTT. Protein sequence: CASSPIGGGNTEAFF.

Concerning this clonotype itself: The limits of the CDR3 on the DNA are not certain, so only TCRdb's listed CDR3 is given. The chain carries TRBV28 and TRBJ1-1; the D call of TRBD1 is as the table states it, not checked on the DNA. CDR1 and CDR2 (germline): MDHEN, SYDVKM. Including both end residues, the CDR3 is 15 amino acids long. CDR3 loop: CAGSLGTGGTTEAFF.